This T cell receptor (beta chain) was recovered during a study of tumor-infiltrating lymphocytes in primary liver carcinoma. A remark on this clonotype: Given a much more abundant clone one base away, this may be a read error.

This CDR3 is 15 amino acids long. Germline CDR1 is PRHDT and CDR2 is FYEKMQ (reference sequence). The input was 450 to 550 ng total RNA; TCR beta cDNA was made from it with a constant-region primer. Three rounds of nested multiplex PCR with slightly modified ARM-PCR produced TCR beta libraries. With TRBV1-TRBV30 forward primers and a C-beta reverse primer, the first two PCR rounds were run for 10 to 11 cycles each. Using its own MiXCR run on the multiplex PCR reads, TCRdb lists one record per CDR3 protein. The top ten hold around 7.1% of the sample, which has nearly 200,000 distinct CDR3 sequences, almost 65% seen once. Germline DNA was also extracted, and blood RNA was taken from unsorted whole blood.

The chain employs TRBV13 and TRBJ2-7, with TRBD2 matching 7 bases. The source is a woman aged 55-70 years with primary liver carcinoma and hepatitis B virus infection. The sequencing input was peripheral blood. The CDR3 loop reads CASSPTGAGVNELYF. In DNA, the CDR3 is TGTGCCAGCAGCCCTACCGGGGCGGGAGTAAACGAGCTGTACTTC.